The 26 T cell receptor beta chains below all came from one sample that was sequenced in a study of regulatory T cells in long-lasting Graves disease. Indicated time point: persistent/refractory GD, antithyroid drugs over 5 years with positive TRAb. Generation of the TCR library employed RNA extracted from PBMCs. Library construction for TCR beta used iRepertoire HTBI primers and Arm-PCR of CDR3 regions. From the multiplex PCR reads, TCRdb called clonotypes with MiXCR, one entry per CDR3 protein. The sample records hundreds of thousands of distinct CDR3 sequences, about a fifth being singletons. Sequenced here: peripheral blood mononuclear cells (PBMCs), sampled when the disease was refractory, from a patient treated with antithyroid drugs. The receptors originated from a female donor with Graves disease.

This clonotype was counted only a few times. The V gene is TRBV7-2, the J gene TRBJ1-2, with D unresolved. The V end lost 5 bases, the J end lost 4 bases, and 14 bases lay between the germline ends. The CDR3 has 14 amino acids. CDR1 and CDR2 from the germline V gene are SGHTA and FQGNSA. CDR3 sequence reads: CASSPSGQRYGYTF. The CDR3, as DNA: TGTGCCAGCAGCCCTTCTGGGCAGCGCTATGGCTACACCTTC.

Worth noting for this clonotype: At one of its ends the junction is not consistent with the germline gene, which may arise from a read error. V is TRBV7-2 and J is TRBJ1-4, with D tentatively TRBD1 (5 bases). This CDR3 is 15 amino acids long. Germline values: CDR1 SGHTA, CDR2 FQGNSA. In DNA form, the CDR3 reads TGTGCCAGCAGCTTATCTGTAGGGGACGATGAAGAACTGTTTTTT. This gives the protein CASSLSVGDDEELFF.

This clonotype was seen more than once but under ten times. V is TRBV28 and J is TRBJ1-5, with TRBD1 matching 9 bases. Germline CDR1 MDHEN, CDR2 SYDVKM. CDR3 length: 20 amino acids. J gave up 2 bases and V 2 bases, and 16 bases lay outside the gene matches. Here the CDR3 reads CASSLGLGTGYIGRNQPQHF. The CDR3 nucleotides read TGTGCCAGCAGTTTAGGGCTAGGGACAGGGTATATCGGACGCAATCAGCCCCAGCATTTT. Full variable domain (remainder filled in from reference TRBV28 and TRBJ1-5): DVKVTQSSRYLVKRTGEKVFLECVQDMDHENMFWYRQDPGLGLRLIYFSYDVKMKEKGDIPEGYSVSREKKERFSLILESASTNQTSMYLCASSLGLGTGYIGRNQPQHFGDGTRLSIL.

This clonotype was observed many times. V and J are TRBV30 and TRBJ2-2, with 11 bases matching TRBD2. V lost 1 base, J lost 5 bases, and 3 bases stayed unmatched. The CDR3 is 15 residues long. The germline V gene encodes CDR1 GTSNPN and CDR2 SVGIG (reference sequence). The chain's CDR3 is CAWSAGTSGTGELFF. The DNA of the CDR3 is TGTGCCTGGAGTGCCGGGACTAGCGGAACCGGGGAGCTGTTTTTT.

The chain links TRBV6-2 or TRBV6-3 to TRBJ2-7; the D call may be TRBD1 or TRBD2 (5 bases each). CDR1 and CDR2 from the germline V gene are MNHEY and SVGEGT. CDR3 length: 13 residues. V lost 8 bases, J lost 0 bases, and 11 bases lay in between. The chain's CDR3 is CASLGPNSYEQYF. Here the CDR3 DNA reads TGTGCCAGCCTGGGACCCAACTCCTACGAGCAGTACTTC.

V is TRBV24-1 and J is TRBJ2-2; 9 bases are a match to TRBD1. There are 17 residues in the CDR3. Losses at the gene ends were 4 bases for V and 7 bases for J; bases not matched to a gene: 12. Per the germline V gene, CDR1 is KGHDR and CDR2 is SFDVKD. The CDR3 reads CATSDRPGTGTNGELFF. The CDR3 coding sequence is TGTGCCACCAGTGACCGCCCCGGGACAGGGACGAACGGGGAGCTGTTTTTT.

The V gene is TRBV30, the J gene TRBJ1-3; no clear D gene. Germline V gives CDR1 GTSNPN, CDR2 SVGIG (reference sequence). V lost 1 base to trimming and J lost 0 bases, with 10 bases between them. The CDR3 length is 15 residues. The CDR3 spells CAWSGSTHSGNTIYF. For the CDR3, the DNA is TGTGCCTGGAGTGGCAGCACCCACTCTGGAAACACCATATATTTT.

This clonotype came up a few times. The chain recombines TRBV10-3 with TRBJ2-7; 8 bases are a match to TRBD2. With V trimmed by 4 bases and J by 2 bases, 4 bases remained unmatched. CDR3 size: 14 residues. Germline assignment: CDR1 ENHRY and CDR2 SYGVKD. The CDR3 reads CAISAGTRAYEQYF. The CDR3 bases are TGTGCCATCAGTGCCGGGACTAGAGCCTACGAGCAGTACTTC.

This clonotype was counted between two and nine times. The chain employs TRBV7-2 and TRBJ2-7; D remains ambiguous. The germline gives CDR1 SGHTA, CDR2 FQGNSA. This CDR3 contains 15 residues. The V and J ends lost 0 bases and 5 bases respectively, with 14 bases between them. DNA for the CDR3: TGTGCCAGCAGCTTAGCGGGTCCCGCCAATCACGAGCAGTACTTC. The encoded protein is CASSLAGPANHEQYF.

This clonotype was seen at least ten times. This sequence joins TRBV24-1 and TRBJ1-4; D perhaps matches TRBD1 (6 bases). Trimming took 8 bases from V and 8 from J, leaving 29 bases between them. The germline V gene has CDR1 KGHDR and CDR2 SFDVKD. The CDR3 length is 18 residues. The CDR3 region is CATITGHRQPFIGEKLFF. DNA for the CDR3: TGTGCCACCATAACGGGACACCGCCAGCCTTTTATCGGAGAAAAACTGTTTTTT.

At least ten counts were recorded for this clonotype. V gene TRBV2 combines with J gene TRBJ2-7; D gene ambiguous. The CDR3 extends over 14 amino acids. Trimming removed 2 bases at V and 2 bases at J, with 10 bases between. CDR1 SNHLY and CDR2 FYNNEI come from the germline V gene. The DNA of the CDR3 is TGTGCCAGCAGTGAATTAGGGCCCGCCTACGAGCAGTACTTC. Residues: CASSELGPAYEQYF.

This rearrangement joins TRBV7-9 to TRBJ2-7, with 7 bases aligning to TRBD1. V shed 5 bases and J 4 bases; nucleotides not matched to a gene: 11. Germline values: CDR1 SEHNR, CDR2 FQNEAQ (reference sequence). The CDR3 runs to 15 residues. The CDR3: CASSARQGLLYEQYF. Written as DNA, the CDR3 is TGTGCCAGCAGCGCTCGACAGGGCCTTTTGTACGAGCAGTACTTC.

This clonotype was detected ten times or more. This chain joins TRBV12-3 or TRBV12-4 and TRBJ2-5, with 7 bases aligning to TRBD1. The junction had 8 bases not matched to a gene; V was cut back by 3 bases and J by 4 bases. The CDR3 consists of 15 residues. This CDR3 reads CASSLGRGSAETQYF. In DNA, the CDR3 is TGTGCCAGCAGTTTGGGCAGGGGGTCCGCAGAGACCCAGTACTTC.

In its sample, this clonotype was seen many times. The J gene is TRBJ1-2, the V gene TRBV20-1; D remains unclear. Germline V gives CDR1 DFQATT, CDR2 SNEGSKA (reference sequence). This CDR3 contains 14 residues. Trimming pared 0 bases from V and 4 bases from J, leaving 12 bases between. Here the CDR3 reads CSARDLTKVYGYTF. Here the CDR3 DNA reads TGCAGTGCTAGAGACCTGACAAAGGTCTATGGCTACACCTTC.

V and J are TRBV5-5 and TRBJ2-4; 7 bases match TRBD1. Trimming removed 2 bases from V and 8 bases from J; junction bases left unmatched: 7. The CDR3 totals 14 residues. CDR1 is SGHKS, CDR2 YYEKEE, per germline (reference sequence). CDR3 sequence (DNA): TGTGCCAGCAGCTTAAGCCAGGGGGTAGACATTCAGTACTTC. Protein: CASSLSQGVDIQYF.

This chain links TRBV6-1 with TRBJ2-4, with 7 positions matching TRBD1. The CDR3 has 17 amino acids. From germline, CDR1 is MNHNS and CDR2 SASEGT. Trimming removed 0 bases from V and 0 bases from J; junction bases left unmatched: 5. CDR3 nucleotide sequence: TGTGCCAGCAGTGAAGCGGGGACAGCTCTAGCCAAAAACATTCAGTACTTC. Translating it yields CASSEAGTALAKNIQYF.

This clonotype was detected only a few times. V usage is TRBV11-2 and J usage is TRBJ2-3; D is uncertain. The V gene lost 1 base and the J gene lost 2 bases, with 7 bases spanning the gap. The length of the CDR3 is 14 residues. From germline, CDR1 is SGHAT and CDR2 FQNNGV. The DNA of the CDR3 is TGTGCCAGCAGCTTAGGCTATGACACAGATACGCAGTATTTT. As protein: CASSLGYDTDTQYF.

The chain combines TRBV10-3 with TRBJ2-7, with D unclear. The CDR3 runs to 12 residues. Germline CDR1 reads ENHRY; CDR2 reads SYGVKD. Deletions cut 0 bases from V and 10 bases from J, with 10 bases between. The CDR3 loop reads CAISESVTYQYF. The CDR3 DNA sequence: TGTGCCATCAGTGAGTCGGTGACTTATCAGTACTTC.

This chain uses TRBV9 with TRBJ2-7, with D unresolved. This CDR3 is built from 13 residues. Germline loops: CDR1 SGDLS, CDR2 YYNGEE. The V end lost 0 bases, the J end lost 6 bases, and 10 bases lay between the germline ends. The CDR3 protein is CASSVAGHGEQYF. In DNA, the CDR3 is TGTGCCAGCAGCGTAGCGGGCCATGGCGAGCAGTACTTC. Full variable domain (missing parts from reference TRBV9 and TRBJ2-7): DSGVTQTPKHLITATGQRVTLRCSPRSGDLSVYWYQQSLDQGLQFLIQYYNGEERAKGNILERFSAQQFPDLHSELNLSSLELGDSALYFCASSVAGHGEQYFGPGTRLTVT.

The rearrangement joins TRBV28 to TRBJ1-5; no clear D. CDR3 length equals 16 residues. CDR1 is MDHEN and CDR2 is SYDVKM in the germline V gene. Trimming shortened V by 7 bases and J by 2 bases, and 18 bases separated the two germline ends. DNA for the CDR3: TGTGCCAGCATCCCCTCGCAGCGGGGAGGCAATCAGCCCCAGCATTTT. Its protein product is CASIPSQRGGNQPQHF.

At least ten counts were recorded for this clonotype. The CDR3 DNA sequence: TGTGCCAGCAGTCCCCAGTCGGGACTAGGGAACACCGGGGAGCTGTTTTTT. It yields the protein CASSPQSGLGNTGELFF. The chain combines TRBV28 with TRBJ2-2, with 8 bases that match TRBD2. This CDR3 contains 17 residues. V was pared by 5 bases and J by 1 base, with 9 bases of the junction left unmatched. The germline CDR1 and CDR2 sequences are MDHEN and SYDVKM.

The chain has TRBV13 and TRBJ2-6; D possibly corresponds to TRBD1 (5 bases). CDR3 length: 14 amino acids. V was clipped by 6 bases and J by 1 base, with 7 bases between them. In germline, CDR1 is PRHDT, CDR2 FYEKMQ (reference sequence). The chain's CDR3 is CASSPGSGANVLTF. The CDR3 DNA reads as TGTGCCAGCAGTCCAGGGTCTGGGGCCAACGTCCTGACTTTC.

A few counts support this clonotype. The chain couples TRBV6-9 to TRBJ1-1; D ambiguous. CDR3 length: 11 amino acids. Trimming left V 3 bases short and J 11 bases short, with 10 bases between. Per germline, CDR1 MNHGY and CDR2 SVAAGI. The CDR3 spells CASSYPDAAFF. The CDR3 DNA reads TGTGCCAGCAGTTACCCGGATGCGGCTTTCTTT.

This clonotype was found a few times. A much larger clone differs by one base, so this may be a read error. The chain recombines TRBV28 with TRBJ2-7; 7 nucleotides agree with TRBD1. V was pared by 4 bases and J by 0 bases, with 9 bases of the junction left unmatched. This CDR3 region has 16 residues. Germline V gene data show CDR1 as MDHEN and CDR2 as SYDVKM. DNA for the CDR3: TGTGCCAGCAGTTCCCTCCGGGACAGCGGCTCCTACGAGCAGTACTTC. It specifies CASSSLRDSGSYEQYF. The variable domain in full, completed from reference TRBV28 and TRBJ2-7, reads DVKVTQSSRYLVKRTGEKVFLECVQDMDHENMFWYRQDPGLGLRLIYFSYDVKMKEKGDIPEGYSVSREKKERFSLILESASTNQTSMYLCASSSLRDSGSYEQYFGPGTRLTVT.

This clonotype was seen ten or more times. This chain connects TRBV7-2 to TRBJ1-2; D is undetermined. In germline, CDR1 is SGHTA, CDR2 FQGNSA. Trimming removed 3 bases at V and 8 bases at J, with 13 bases between. This CDR3 has 13 amino acids. CDR3 nucleotides: TGTGCCAGCAGCTTTTACCCCCGAGAGGGCTACACCTTC. Translation gives CASSFYPREGYTF.

Only a few counts were recorded for this clonotype. V gene TRBV28 combines with J gene TRBJ2-2; no clear D. V gave up 3 bases and J gave up 4 bases, with 9 bases separating them. From germline, CDR1 is MDHEN and CDR2 SYDVKM. CDR3 length: 14 residues. CDR3 amino acids: CASSLVSLTGELFF. CDR3 in DNA: TGTGCCAGCAGTTTGGTTTCCCTCACCGGGGAGCTGTTTTTT.